These 4 T cell receptor beta chains came from one sample sequenced in a study of blood T cell repertoires in COVID-19. Only in-frame clones appear in the TCRdb table, and some are missing; sequencing was by immunoSEQ multiplex PCR. Of fewer than 40,000 clones detected, roughly nine tenths appear once; the ten largest clones hold around 25%. Sequencing used peripheral blood. The receptors originated from an elderly woman with active or convalescent COVID-19.

The chain employs TRBV5-6 and TRBJ1-5, with 7 nucleotides matching TRBD1. Losses at the gene ends were 0 bases for V and 4 bases for J; bases not matched to a gene: 4. The CDR3 totals 15 residues. Germline CDR1 and CDR2: SGHDT and YYEEEE. The CDR3 region is CASSLAGGRNQPQHF. Here the CDR3 DNA reads TGTGCCAGCAGCTTGGCAGGGGGTCGGAATCAGCCCCAGCATTTT.

The V gene is TRBV28, the J gene TRBJ1-5; the match to TRBD1 covers 9 bases. Germline V gene lookup returns CDR1 MDHEN and CDR2 SYDVKM. This CDR3 has 17 residues. V lost 1 base and J lost 6; bases outside the gene matches: 10. This CDR3 is CASSLLQGAPTGQPQHF. The CDR3 coding sequence is TGTGCCAGCAGTTTATTACAGGGGGCTCCTACAGGTCAGCCCCAGCATTTT.

The gene calls are TRBV7-6 and TRBJ2-1; TRBD1 matches at 7 bases. The length of the CDR3 is 16 residues. Germline trimming cut 0 bases from V and 0 bases from J; bases unmatched to any gene: 2. Germline V lookup: CDR1 SGHVS, CDR2 FNYEAQ. The chain's CDR3 is CASSLAGDSSYNEQFF. As DNA, the CDR3 is TGTGCCAGCAGCTTAGCGGGGGACAGCTCCTACAATGAGCAGTTCTTC.

Here the CDR3 DNA reads TGCGCCAGCAGCTTTCAGGGTGACCCTGATACGCAGTATTTT. Its translation: CASSFQGDPDTQYF. V usage is TRBV5-1 and J usage is TRBJ2-3; possibly TRBD1 for D (5 bases). The V end lost 2 bases, the J end lost 6 bases, and 13 bases lay between the germline ends. Germline values: CDR1 SGHRS, CDR2 YFSETQ. CDR3 length equals 14 residues.